The clone carrying this T cell receptor (beta chain) was seen a single time. This sample also contains other DNA sequences that code for the same CDR3. The data derive from a study of blood T cell repertoires in COVID-19. Study-level information: In each case, the material was cDNA or gDNA derived from T cells, B-cell-depleted T cells, or PBMCs.

In the source study's methods: Scientists estimated how many nucleated cells there were by amplifying reference gene primers. Assay: immunoSEQ multiplex PCR; the TCRdb copy retains only in-frame clones and omits some. Clonal size and the V and J genes are those of that table, whereas D and trimming came from the DNA. The data contain under 250,000 clones, about 89% of them singletons. Germline V lookup: CDR1 SGHRS, CDR2 YFSETQ. This CDR3 comprises 14 residues. V was cut by 3 bases and J by 7 bases, with 11 bases left in between. The source of this sequence is a woman aged 60-75 years who had recovered from COVID-19. The V call is TRBV5-1, the J call TRBJ1-6; D is possibly TRBD1 (6 bases). Sequencing input: peripheral blood. CDR3 amino acids: CASSSQGANSPLHF. CDR3 DNA: TGCGCCAGCAGCTCACAGGGTGCGAATTCACCCCTCCACTTT.